This TCR beta chain was identified during a study of cytomegalovirus exposure and HLA in healthy donors. As for this clone: Its antigen is still unknown.

General study points: The study listed roughly 160 cytomegalovirus-associated TCR beta chains.

The primer mix had 60 Vbeta and 13 Jbeta primers. Produced via immunoSEQ multiplex PCR; TCRdb's table is partial and in-frame only. The sample table sets out under 200,000 clones. Trimming cost V 0 bases and J 3 bases, with 8 bases left between them. This CDR3 spans 14 amino acids. CDR1 SGHDN and CDR2 FVKESK come from the germline V gene. The receptor comes from a young woman in good health and CMV-seropositive. Material: PBMCs. The V call is TRBV14, the J call TRBJ1-2; the D is unclear. The DNA of the CDR3 is TGTGCCAGCAGCCAAGAGGCCGGGGACTATGGCTACACCTTC. Its translation: CASSQEAGDYGYTF.